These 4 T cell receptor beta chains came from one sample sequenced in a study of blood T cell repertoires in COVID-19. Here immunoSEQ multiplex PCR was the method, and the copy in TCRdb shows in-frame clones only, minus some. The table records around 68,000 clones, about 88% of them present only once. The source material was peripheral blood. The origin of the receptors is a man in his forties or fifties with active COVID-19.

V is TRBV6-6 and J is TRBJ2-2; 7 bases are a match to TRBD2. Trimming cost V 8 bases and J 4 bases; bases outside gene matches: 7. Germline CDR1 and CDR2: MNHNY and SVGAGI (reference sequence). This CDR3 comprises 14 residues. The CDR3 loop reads CASGSGDSTGELFF. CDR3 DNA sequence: TGTGCCAGCGGCAGCGGGGACTCCACCGGGGAGCTGTTTTTT.

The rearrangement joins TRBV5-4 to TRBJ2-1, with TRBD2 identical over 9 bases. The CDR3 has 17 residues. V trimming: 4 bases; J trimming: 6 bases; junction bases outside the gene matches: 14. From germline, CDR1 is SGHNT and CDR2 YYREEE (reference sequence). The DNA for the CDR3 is TGTGCCAGCAGCCGGACGGTGATGCGGGGGGGCCTCAATGAGCAGTTCTTC. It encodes CASSRTVMRGGLNEQFF.

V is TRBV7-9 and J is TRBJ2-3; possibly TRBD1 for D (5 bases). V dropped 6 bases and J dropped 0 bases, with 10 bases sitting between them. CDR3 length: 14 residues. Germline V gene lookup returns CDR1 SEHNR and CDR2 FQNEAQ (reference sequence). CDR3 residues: CASRGPLSTDTQYF. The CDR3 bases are TGTGCCAGCAGGGGGCCACTAAGCACAGATACGCAGTATTTT.

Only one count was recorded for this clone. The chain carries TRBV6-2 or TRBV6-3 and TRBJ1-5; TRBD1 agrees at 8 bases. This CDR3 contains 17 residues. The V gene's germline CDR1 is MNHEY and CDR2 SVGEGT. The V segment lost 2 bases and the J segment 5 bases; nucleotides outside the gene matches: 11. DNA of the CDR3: TGTGCCAGCAGTTACCGCGGACAGGGAATTTACGATCAGCCCCAGCATTTT. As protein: CASSYRGQGIYDQPQHF.